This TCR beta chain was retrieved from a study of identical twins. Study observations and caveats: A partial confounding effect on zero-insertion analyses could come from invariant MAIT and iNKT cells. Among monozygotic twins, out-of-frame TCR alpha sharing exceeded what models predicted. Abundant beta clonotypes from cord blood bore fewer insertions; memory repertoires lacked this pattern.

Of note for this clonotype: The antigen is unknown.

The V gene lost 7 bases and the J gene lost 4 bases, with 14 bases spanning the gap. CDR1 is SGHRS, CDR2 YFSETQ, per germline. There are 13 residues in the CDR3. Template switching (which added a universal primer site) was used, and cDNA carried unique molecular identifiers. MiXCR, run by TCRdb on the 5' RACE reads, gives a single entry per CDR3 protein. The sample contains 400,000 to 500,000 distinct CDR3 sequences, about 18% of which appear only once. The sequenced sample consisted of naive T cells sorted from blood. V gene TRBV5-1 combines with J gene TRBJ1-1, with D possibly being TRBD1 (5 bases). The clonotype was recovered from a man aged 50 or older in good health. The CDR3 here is CASGRSGGTEAFF. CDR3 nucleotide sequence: TGCGCCAGCGGGAGATCGGGGGGCACTGAAGCTTTCTTT.